This TCR beta chain is drawn from a study of OX40 agonist ivuxolimab in advanced cancers. Study overall: The diagnoses of dose-escalation patients were hepatocellular carcinoma, melanoma, renal cell or head and neck cancer. People who had prior anti-PD-1, anti-PD-L1 or anti-CTLA-4 therapy could take part, and around 40% had some.

Produced via immunoSEQ multiplex PCR; TCRdb's table is partial and in-frame only. The sample lists roughly 56,000 clones; 79% were seen once. The CDR3 sequence is 14 residues long. Germline V CDR1 and CDR2: LGHNA, YNFKEQ. Germline trimming cut 2 bases from V and 10 bases from J; bases unmatched to any gene: 6. The TCR was taken from an adult with an advanced solid tumor such as melanoma, head and neck, liver or kidney cancer. J is TRBJ2-1 and V is TRBV4-2; 9 nucleotides align to TRBD2. The material sequenced was CD4+ or CD8+ T cells sorted from blood, taken in a trial of the OX40 agonist ivuxolimab. CDR3 protein: CASSQLSGGKEQFF. The CDR3, as DNA: TGTGCCAGCAGCCAACTTAGCGGGGGAAAGGAGCAGTTCTTC.